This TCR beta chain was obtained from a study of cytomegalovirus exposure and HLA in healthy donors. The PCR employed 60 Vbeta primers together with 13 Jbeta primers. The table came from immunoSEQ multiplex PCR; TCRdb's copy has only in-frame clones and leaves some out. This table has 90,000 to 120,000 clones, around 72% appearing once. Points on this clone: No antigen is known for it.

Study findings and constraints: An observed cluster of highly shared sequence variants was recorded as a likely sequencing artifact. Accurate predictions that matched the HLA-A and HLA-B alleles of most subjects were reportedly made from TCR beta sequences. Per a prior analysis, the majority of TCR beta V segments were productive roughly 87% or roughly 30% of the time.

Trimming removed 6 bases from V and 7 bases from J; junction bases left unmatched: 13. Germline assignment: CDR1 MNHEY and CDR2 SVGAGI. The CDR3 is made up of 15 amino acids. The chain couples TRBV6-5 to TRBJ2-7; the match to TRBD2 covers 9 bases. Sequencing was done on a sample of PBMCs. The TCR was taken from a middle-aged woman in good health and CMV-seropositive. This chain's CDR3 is CASSPLGLTSGEQYF. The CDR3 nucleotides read TGTGCCAGCAGCCCCCTCGGCCTGACTAGCGGTGAGCAGTACTTC.